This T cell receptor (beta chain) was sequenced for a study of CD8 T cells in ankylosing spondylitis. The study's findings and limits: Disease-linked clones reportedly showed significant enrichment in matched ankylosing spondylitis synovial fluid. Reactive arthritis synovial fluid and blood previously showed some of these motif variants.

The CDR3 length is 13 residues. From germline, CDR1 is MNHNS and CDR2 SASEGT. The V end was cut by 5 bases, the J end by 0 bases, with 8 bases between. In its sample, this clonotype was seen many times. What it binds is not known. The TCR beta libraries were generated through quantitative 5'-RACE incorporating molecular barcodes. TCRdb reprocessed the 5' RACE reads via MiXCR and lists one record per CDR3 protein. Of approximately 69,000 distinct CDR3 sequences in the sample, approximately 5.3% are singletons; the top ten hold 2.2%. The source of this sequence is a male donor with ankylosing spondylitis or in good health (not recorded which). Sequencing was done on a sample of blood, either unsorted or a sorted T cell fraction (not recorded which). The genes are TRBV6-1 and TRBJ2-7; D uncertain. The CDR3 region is CASSQTHSYEQYF. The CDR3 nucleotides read TGTGCCAGCAGTCAGACCCACTCCTACGAGCAGTACTTC.